This T cell receptor beta chain stems from a study of cytomegalovirus exposure and HLA in healthy donors. The wider study: Unique TCRs numbering some 77 million, obtained from HLA-typed donors, made up an early data release.

Germline V gene lookup returns CDR1 SNHLY and CDR2 FYNNEI. J gave up 8 bases and V 4 bases, and 9 bases lay outside the gene matches. The CDR3 totals 15 residues. Whole-study results and caveats: An analysis that was carried out later associated 15,000 to 20,000 TCR beta sequences with HLA alleles at 0.05 false discovery rate. In a later analysis, TCR association rates varied by HLA locus: DRB1 most, HLA-C fewest.

The primer mix had 60 Vbeta and 13 Jbeta primers. In the original analysis: The authors later counted 70 million to 85 million unique TCR beta chains, some 11 million of them shared. TCRdb keeps only in-frame clones here, not all; method: immunoSEQ multiplex PCR. V, J and clone size reflect that table, while D and trimming were determined from the DNA. This table holds approximately 240,000 clones, roughly 82% found once. Comments on this clone: Its antigen is not identified.

V usage is TRBV2 and J usage is TRBJ1-4; 8 bases align to TRBD1. Sequencing was performed on PBMCs. The sequence was obtained from a woman in her thirties or forties in good health and CMV-seropositive. CDR3 nucleotides: TGTGCCAGCAGTGTAAATCCGGGACAGGCCGAAAAACTGTTTTTT. Its protein product is CASSVNPGQAEKLFF.